A selection of T cell receptor beta chains follows, all from one sample in a study of cytomegalovirus exposure and HLA in healthy donors. Repertoires were generated with immunoSEQ multiplex PCR, while TCRdb's copy carries only in-frame clones and drops some. The data contain approximately 190,000 clones, 70% to 85% of them singletons. The specimen sequenced was PBMCs. These receptors were obtained from a woman aged 25-40 years in good health and CMV-seropositive. CDR3s include the opening cysteine and the closing phenylalanine or tryptophan. D genes are given only for firm matches. Some rows mark clone size as missing; the rest say once, few, many or name a class of expanded clone.

>.|TRBJ1-1|TRBV27|.
TGTGCCAGCAGTTTAGGACCTCTAGGAGGGACTGAAGCTTTCTTT
CASSLGPLGGTEAFF
>few|TRBJ2-3|TRBV6-6|.
TGTGCCAGCAGCCCTCGACAGACGGCAGACACAGATACGCAGTATTTT
CASSPRQTADTDTQYF
>once|TRBJ2-5|TRBV5-4|TRBD2
TGTGCCAGCAGCTTGACTAGCGGGAGACGTGAGACCCAGTACTTC
CASSLTSGRRETQYF
>once|TRBJ1-2|TRBV28|TRBD1
TGTGCCAGCAGTTTATCCCAGGGGGCCGGCTACACCTTC
CASSLSQGAGYTF
>.|TRBJ1-2|TRBV28|TRBD1
TGTGCCAGCAGTCCCGGGACAGCTAACTATGGCTACACCTTC
CASSPGTANYGYTF
>.|TRBJ1-1|TRBV15|.
TGTGCCACCAGTCGGGGGGGAAGAAGGACTGAAGCTTTCTTT
CATSRGGRRTEAFF
>.|TRBJ2-1|TRBV7-8|TRBD2
TGTGCCAGCAGCTTAGGGCTAGCGGGGACTTACAATGAGCAGTTCTTC
CASSLGLAGTYNEQFF
>.|TRBJ2-3|TRBV2|TRBD2
TGTGCCAGCATAGGAAGGACTAGCGGACGCACAGATACGCAGTATTTT
CASIGRTSGRTDTQYF
>.|TRBJ1-3|TRBV2|.
TGTGCCAGCAGGGCCGGCGGGGCCTACTCTGGAAACACCATATATTTT
CASRAGGAYSGNTIYF
>.|TRBJ2-7|TRBV9|.
TGTGCCAGCAGCCAAAAACCCGGGGGCTACGAGCAGTACTTC
CASSQKPGGYEQYF
>.|TRBJ2-1|TRBV27|.
TGTGCCAGCAGTTTGAGTAGTAGCGGATCCTACAATGAGCAGTTCTTC
CASSLSSSGSYNEQFF
>.|TRBJ1-4|TRBV5-6|TRBD1
TGTGCCAGCAGCGGGGACAGGGTGGGGGAAAAACTGTTTTTT
CASSGDRVGEKLFF
>.|TRBJ2-7|TRBV7-2|TRBD2
TGTGCCAGCAGCTCCCACTTCAGCGGGAGAGGGTACGAGCAGTACTTC
CASSSHFSGRGYEQYF
>.|TRBJ1-2|TRBV5-1|.
TGCGCCAGCAGCTTTTCTCAGGGATATGGCTACACCTTC
CASSFSQGYGYTF